The 4 T cell receptor beta chains presented below share a single source sample, sequenced in a study of T-cell memory formation after mild COVID-19. TCRdb redid the calling of the 5' RACE reads with MiXCR, one entry per CDR3 protein. Among about 110,000 distinct CDR3 sequences listed, about 20% were seen once. Sequencing was done on a sample of PBMCs or a T cell subset sorted from them (not recorded which). These receptor sequences come from a man younger than 30 who had mild COVID-19 (a few samples of this study predate the infection). Cell type and time point are not known.

The chain is built from TRBV7-9 and TRBJ1-1, with D hard to call. This CDR3 comprises 15 residues. Trimming removed 1 base at V and 4 bases at J, with 13 bases between. Germline CDR1 reads SEHNR; CDR2 reads FQNEAQ (reference sequence). The CDR3 spells CASSLGHPGGTEAFF. The CDR3 nucleotides read TGTGCCAGCAGCTTAGGTCACCCCGGAGGCACTGAAGCTTTCTTT.

The chain links TRBV11-2 to TRBJ2-5; D gene ambiguous. CDR3 size: 16 residues. Germline-derived CDR1 and CDR2 are SGHAT and FQNNGV. The V gene lost 0 bases and the J gene lost 1 base, with 12 bases spanning the gap. CDR3 region: CASSLDNRAFQETQYF. The DNA for the CDR3 is TGTGCCAGCAGCTTAGATAACCGGGCCTTCCAAGAGACCCAGTACTTC.

The chain joins TRBV28 to TRBJ2-3, with TRBD2 identical over 8 bases. CDR3 length equals 13 residues. With 7 bases clipped from V and 2 bases from J, the junction kept 2 bases outside the gene matches. Germline CDR1 is MDHEN and CDR2 is SYDVKM. As DNA, the CDR3 is TGTGCCAGCACGGGACTAGACACAGATACGCAGTATTTT. This translates into CASTGLDTDTQYF.

The chain has TRBV12-5 and TRBJ2-4; D is unresolved. V lost 4 bases, J lost 0 bases, and 13 bases lay in between. CDR1 and CDR2 from the germline V gene are LGHNT and FRNRAP. This CDR3 region has 16 residues. The CDR3 protein is CASGSMSPLAKNIQYF. DNA for the CDR3: TGTGCTAGTGGTTCGATGTCGCCTCTAGCCAAAAACATTCAGTACTTC.